Listed below are T cell receptor beta chains from one sample, sequenced in a study of blood T cell repertoires in COVID-19. Only in-frame clones appear in the TCRdb table, and some are missing; sequencing was by immunoSEQ multiplex PCR. The profile shows about 86,000 clones, approximately 87% of them singletons. The specimen was peripheral blood. The receptors originated from a human donor in a cohort sampled during active COVID-19. Each CDR3 is given with its conserved first and last residue. D genes are given only for firm matches. Size is omitted from some rows. Given values are once, few, many or a class for expanded clones.

CDR3nt,CDR3aa,v_gene,abundance,d_gene,j_gene
TGTGCCAGCAGCGCTATGGACGAGCAGTACTTC,CASSAMDEQYF,TRBV28,NA,NA,TRBJ2-7
TGTGCCACCAGTGTCCACGGGGCGGGAGGGCCCTACAATGAGCAGTTCTTC,CATSVHGAGGPYNEQFF,TRBV24-1,NA,TRBD2,TRBJ2-1
TGTGCCAGCAGTTTATTAGCTAACTATGGCTACACCTTC,CASSLLANYGYTF,TRBV28,NA,NA,TRBJ1-2
TGTGCCTGGAGACTAGCGGGAGGGAACATTCAGTACTTC,CAWRLAGGNIQYF,TRBV30,once,TRBD2,TRBJ2-4
TGTGCCAGCAGTTTAATAGGTTCGGGGTACGAGCAGTACTTC,CASSLIGSGYEQYF,TRBV27,NA,NA,TRBJ2-7
TGTGCCAGCAGCGACGGGGGAGGATCAGATACGCAGTATTTT,CASSDGGGSDTQYF,TRBV9,NA,NA,TRBJ2-3
TGTGCCATCAGTGGCGGGAGGTCACAAGAGACCCAGTACTTC,CAISGGRSQETQYF,TRBV10-3,NA,TRBD2,TRBJ2-5
TGTGCCACCAGCAGAGGGCTACCGGGACAGGGGGGCTACAATGAGCAGTTCTTC,CATSRGLPGQGGYNEQFF,TRBV15,NA,TRBD1,TRBJ2-1
TGTGCCAGCAGTGAAGCTAGTTTCAATGAGCAGTTCTTC,CASSEASFNEQFF,TRBV6-1,NA,NA,TRBJ2-1
TGTGCCAGCAGTGAACAGGGGGTCTCCTACGAGCAGTACTTC,CASSEQGVSYEQYF,TRBV2,NA,TRBD1,TRBJ2-7
TGTGCCAGCAGCCCTGGGATGGGGGGGAGCGCCTACGAGCAGTACTTC,CASSPGMGGSAYEQYF,TRBV11-2,NA,TRBD2,TRBJ2-7
TGTGCCAGCAGTGAATTAGCCGGAGGTTACACAGATACGCAGTATTTT,CASSELAGGYTDTQYF,TRBV2,once,NA,TRBJ2-3
TGTGCCAGCACCGCCGGGGGGCAGAAACTGTTTTTT,CASTAGGQKLFF,TRBV28,NA,NA,TRBJ1-4
TGCAGTGCTAGTCCTAGCGGGAACACAGATACGCAGTATTTT,CSASPSGNTDTQYF,TRBV20-1,NA,TRBD2,TRBJ2-3
TGTGCCAGCAGTTTAAGGGGCCGGGTAGGTGGCTACACCTTC,CASSLRGRVGGYTF,TRBV28,NA,NA,TRBJ1-2
TGTGCCAGCACCCGAGTGGGCTATGAGCAGTTCTTC,CASTRVGYEQFF,TRBV2,NA,NA,TRBJ2-1
TGCAGCGTTGGAGGGGCTGGGGGGGCGAACACTGAAGCTTTCTTT,CSVGGAGGANTEAFF,TRBV29-1,NA,NA,TRBJ1-1
TGTGCCAGCAGCTTTTCAGGACTAGCGAGCAATGAGCAGTTCTTC,CASSFSGLASNEQFF,TRBV11-3,NA,TRBD2,TRBJ2-1